The clone carrying this T cell receptor (beta chain) was observed a handful of times. The V end was cut by 5 bases, the J end by 0 bases, with 11 bases between. The CDR3 length is 15 residues. In germline, CDR1 is SEHNR, CDR2 FQNEAQ (reference sequence). The data are from a study of patients and donors after allogeneic stem cell transplantation. One entry per CDR3 protein, called by TCRdb with MiXCR from the RT-PCR reads. The sample shows fewer than 95,000 distinct CDR3 sequences, around 5% of them seen only once. The sequencing sample was made of blood, either unsorted or a sorted T cell fraction (not recorded which). V is TRBV7-9 and J is TRBJ1-5, with D perhaps TRBD1 (5 bases). This receptor was taken from a human donor who was either an allogeneic HSCT recipient or a stem cell or donor lymphocyte infusion donor (not recorded which). It is not recorded whose cells these are; they may come from a transplant donor. In nucleotides, the CDR3 is TGTGCCAGCAGCCCAGGGCGGATTAGCAATCAGCCCCAGCATTTT. Translation: CASSPGRISNQPQHF.